This T cell receptor (beta chain) was sequenced for a study of CD8 T cells in Susac syndrome. An input of roughly 0.45 to 1 ug of RNA was subjected to reverse transcription using random hexamers. With immunoSEQ multiplex PCR, TCR beta CDR3 was amplified across 54 Vbeta and 13 Jbeta. TCRdb called the immunoSEQ multiplex PCR reads again in MiXCR, with one record for every CDR3 protein. Altogether about 180,000 distinct CDR3 sequences are present, more than 90% being singletons, with the ten largest covering about 0.093%. TCR beta from blood CD8+ and CD4+ T cells was sequenced. Included as multiple sclerosis controls were treatment-naive patients who had stable or active relapsing-remitting disease. The CD8+ and CD4+ T cells were isolated magnetically using a negative isolation approach, whereas the TEMRA cells were enriched by FACS. Germline CDR1 reads SGHTA; CDR2 reads FQGNSA. The CDR3 contains 13 residues. Trimming shortened V by 5 bases and J by 4 bases, and 9 bases separated the two germline ends.

The sequenced material came from CD4+ T cells from PBMCs. The chain links TRBV7-2 to TRBJ2-1; TRBD2 might be the D (6 bases). This TCR was sampled from a human donor with multiple sclerosis. The CDR3 DNA reads TGTGCCAGCAGCCGGGAGATTTACAATGAGCAGTTCTTC. It specifies CASSREIYNEQFF.